Below are 32 T cell receptor beta chains sequenced from a single sample in a study of T cells in Graves' hyperthyroidism and ophthalmopathy. RNA transcripts were the template for amplifying TCR beta CDR3 regions. When the TCR CDR3 underwent first-round RT-PCR, the HTBI primer set was used. TCRdb used MiXCR to reprocess the multiplex PCR reads, holding one entry per CDR3 protein. The repertoire holds roughly 380,000 distinct CDR3 sequences, with 19% as singletons. Sequenced input: blood. The receptors come from a woman aged 18-29 years with Graves' hyperthyroidism.

The V gene is TRBV11-2, the J gene TRBJ2-2; D unclear. Trimming stripped 2 bases from V and 3 bases from J, with 10 bases between. This CDR3 is built from 15 residues. Germline CDR1 is SGHAT and CDR2 is FQNNGV. The CDR3 is CASSLFRRYTGELFF. In nucleotides, the CDR3 is TGTGCCAGCAGCTTATTTAGGCGATACACCGGGGAGCTGTTTTTT.

This clonotype was found many times. The CDR3 reads CASSGPPRYYGYTF. Written as DNA, the CDR3 is TGTGCCAGCAGTGGCCCTCCTCGATACTATGGCTACACCTTC. The rearrangement joins TRBV2 to TRBJ1-2; D call uncertain. This CDR3 is built from 14 residues. The germline gives CDR1 SNHLY, CDR2 FYNNEI. V dropped 4 bases and J dropped 3 bases, with 12 bases sitting between them. Complete variable domain (other parts from reference TRBV2 and TRBJ1-2): EPEVTQTPSHQVTQMGQEVILRCVPISNHLYFYWYRQILGQKVEFLVSFYNNEISEKSEIFDDQFSVERPDGSNFTLKIRSTKLEDSAMYFCASSGPPRYYGYTFGSGTRLTVV.

The table lists this clonotype with many counts. This sequence joins TRBV5-1 and TRBJ1-1, with 11 bases identical to TRBD1. CDR1 and CDR2 (germline): SGHRS, YFSETQ. There are 16 residues in the CDR3. V lost 0 bases to trimming and J lost 6 bases; unmatched junction nucleotides: 7. CDR3 residues: CASSLGTGGPWAEAFF. In DNA, the CDR3 is TGCGCCAGCAGCTTGGGGACAGGGGGCCCTTGGGCTGAAGCTTTCTTT.

This clonotype showed up many times. This sequence joins TRBV27 and TRBJ1-5, with D maybe TRBD1 (5 bases). The V end lost 5 bases, the J end lost 1 base, and 15 bases lay between the germline ends. This CDR3 has 16 residues. CDR1 MNHEY and CDR2 SMNVEV come from the germline V gene (reference sequence). In nucleotides, the CDR3 is TGTGCCAGCAGTCCACTTGGGACGGTCAGCAATCAGCCCCAGCATTTT. Translated, it gives CASSPLGTVSNQPQHF.

This clonotype occurred many times. This sequence joins TRBV19 and TRBJ1-5; no firm D call. The V and J ends lost 8 bases and 4 bases respectively, with 15 bases between them. The V gene's germline CDR1 is LNHDA and CDR2 SQIVND (reference sequence). This CDR3 contains 14 residues. CDR3 sequence (DNA): TGTGCCAGTGGAGAGGAACGGGAAAATCAGCCCCAGCATTTT. Its translation is CASGEERENQPQHF.

In this sample, this clonotype turned up many times. The gene calls are TRBV12-3 or TRBV12-4 and TRBJ2-5; D ambiguous. Trimming removed 4 bases at V and 2 bases at J, with 17 bases between. The CDR3 extends over 16 amino acids. CDR3 region: CASSSAGPTLQETQYF. In nucleotides, the CDR3 is TGTGCCAGCAGTTCGGCTGGACCCACGCTTCAAGAGACCCAGTACTTC.

This clonotype appeared a few times. This rearrangement joins TRBV20-1 to TRBJ2-5, with 16 bases identical to TRBD2. The junction had 9 bases not matched to a gene; V was cut back by 4 bases and J by 4 bases. This CDR3 has 17 amino acids. The germline CDR1 and CDR2 sequences are DFQATT and SNEGSKA (reference sequence). CDR3 sequence (DNA): TGCAGTGCTACAGGGACTAGCGGGGGGGCATTCGGAGAGACCCAGTACTTC. As protein: CSATGTSGGAFGETQYF.

The V and J genes are TRBV9 and TRBJ2-2; D unresolved. Germline V gene data show CDR1 as SGDLS and CDR2 as YYNGEE. The CDR3 totals 14 residues. Trimming removed 1 base at V and 4 bases at J, with 8 bases between. The CDR3 here is CASSVSSPTGELFF. Written as DNA, the CDR3 is TGTGCCAGCAGCGTAAGCTCACCCACCGGGGAGCTGTTTTTT.

This clonotype was counted ten times or more. The V gene is TRBV7-8, the J gene TRBJ1-1; D gene unclear. Germline CDR1 SGHVS, CDR2 FQNEAQ. V dropped 0 bases and J dropped 5 bases, with 10 bases sitting between them. This CDR3 region has 14 residues. The CDR3 is CASSLAGGSTEAFF. Written as DNA, the CDR3 is TGTGCCAGCAGCTTAGCAGGCGGGTCTACTGAAGCTTTCTTT. Using reference TRBV7-8 and TRBJ1-1 for the parts outside the CDR3, the full variable domain is GAGVSQSPRYKVAKRGQDVALRCDPISGHVSLFWYQQALGQGPEFLTYFQNEAQLDKSGLPSDRFFAERPEGSVSTLKIQRTQQEDSAVYLCASSLAGGSTEAFFGQGTRLTVV.

This clonotype was recorded at least ten times. This chain uses TRBV6-5 with TRBJ1-1, with a possible D match to TRBD1 (6 bases). CDR3 length equals 14 residues. Per germline, CDR1 MNHEY and CDR2 SVGAGI. V shed 7 bases and J shed 0 bases, with 12 bases lying between them. In DNA, the CDR3 is TGTGCCAGCATAAAAACAGGGATGAACACTGAAGCTTTCTTT. It specifies CASIKTGMNTEAFF.

There are many counts of this clonotype. The V gene is TRBV12-3 or TRBV12-4, the J gene TRBJ2-7, with 11 bases identical to TRBD1. The J segment lost 7 bases and the V segment lost 6 bases, leaving 8 bases of the junction unmatched. The CDR3 has 14 residues. CDR3 amino acids: CASSLGQGAFEQYF. The CDR3 DNA reads TGTGCCAGCAGCCTAGGACAGGGGGCTTTTGAGCAGTACTTC.

This clonotype was seen ten or more times. This chain uses TRBV6-5 with TRBJ1-1, with D tentatively TRBD1 (5 bases). The CDR3 covers 16 residues. Germline values: CDR1 MNHEY, CDR2 SVGAGI. Trimming left V 5 bases short and J 4 bases short, with 20 bases between. CDR3 sequence: CASSLQKTETGTEAFF. The DNA for the CDR3 is TGTGCCAGCAGTCTTCAGAAGACAGAGACGGGCACTGAAGCTTTCTTT.

This clonotype was detected many times. V and J are TRBV6-5 and TRBJ1-3, with 9 bases lining up with TRBD1. CDR1 MNHEY and CDR2 SVGAGI come from the germline V gene. V lost 6 bases and J lost 5; bases outside the gene matches: 5. This CDR3 is built from 14 residues. CDR3 bases: TGTGCCAGCAGACGACAGGGGGTGAGAAACACCATATATTTT. It encodes CASRRQGVRNTIYF.

This clonotype was counted many times. This chain uses TRBV7-6 with TRBJ2-7, with TRBD1 matching over 7 bases. After removal of 3 bases from V and 0 bases from J, the junction contained 8 bases not matched to a gene. CDR1 and CDR2 (germline): SGHVS, FNYEAQ. CDR3 length equals 16 residues. The CDR3 sequence is CASSFEDRPSSYEQYF. For the CDR3, the DNA is TGTGCCAGCAGCTTCGAGGACAGGCCGAGCTCCTACGAGCAGTACTTC.

In the case of this clonotype: This likely comes from a read error, as the CDR3 has no conserved phenylalanine or tryptophan at its end. The V gene is TRBV4-1, the J gene TRBJ1-2; 7 bases line up with TRBD1. CDR1 is MGHRA and CDR2 is YSYEKL in the germline V gene. Trimming took 4 bases from V and 2 from J; bases not matched to a gene: 4. The CDR3 totals 14 residues. CDR3 region: CASSRLTGNYGYTY. CDR3 DNA sequence: TGCGCCAGCAGCCGGCTGACAGGGAACTATGGCTACACCTAC.

This clonotype was found many times. The chain links TRBV6-5 to TRBJ2-7; no clear D. CDR3 length: 15 residues. V dropped 0 bases and J dropped 0 bases, with 9 bases sitting between them. Germline V CDR1 and CDR2: MNHEY, SVGAGI. The CDR3 nucleotides read TGTGCCAGCAGTTACTCGGGCAGCAGCTCCTACGAGCAGTACTTC. Encoded protein: CASSYSGSSSYEQYF.

With regard to this clonotype: The CDR3 does not end in the conserved phenylalanine or tryptophan, so this is likely a read error. It is unclear where the CDR3 begins or ends on the DNA, so no DNA is shown, and the CDR3 is as TCRdb lists it. The chain links TRBV11-1 to TRBJ1-1; the table gives TRBD1 as D, unverified against the DNA. The CDR3 is 15 residues long, counting both termini. Germline CDR1 SGHAT, CDR2 FQDESV (reference sequence). The CDR3 is CASSQQGGLHTEACY.

The table lists this clonotype with many counts. The chain employs TRBV6-1 and TRBJ1-6; TRBD1 is a possible D gene (6 bases). Germline-derived CDR1 and CDR2 are MNHNS and SASEGT. The ends were cut back, 5 bases at V and 6 bases at J, with 26 bases in the middle. The CDR3 length is 19 residues. The CDR3 here is CASSKPGHQTTGVNSPLHF. The CDR3 DNA sequence: TGTGCCAGCAGTAAACCGGGACACCAAACAACTGGGGTTAATTCACCCCTCCACTTT.

This clonotype was counted ten times or more. V usage is TRBV7-9 and J usage is TRBJ1-1, with D perhaps TRBD1 (5 bases). The germline V and J ends were trimmed by 5 bases and 0 bases, with 10 bases remaining between them. In germline, CDR1 is SEHNR, CDR2 FQNEAQ (reference sequence). The CDR3 is 14 amino acids. The CDR3 sequence: CASSPKTVNTEAFF. In DNA form, the CDR3 reads TGTGCCAGCAGCCCTAAGACAGTGAACACTGAAGCTTTCTTT.

This clonotype was counted ten times or more. The rearrangement joins TRBV20-1 to TRBJ2-5, with 14 nucleotides matching TRBD2. CDR3 length: 16 residues. CDR1 is DFQATT, CDR2 SNEGSKA, per germline (reference sequence). V lost 5 bases and J lost 4; bases outside the gene matches: 9. The CDR3 DNA follows: TGCAGTGCTCCGACTAGCGGGGGGGCCTCTGGAGAGACCCAGTACTTC. Translated, it gives CSAPTSGGASGETQYF.

This clonotype was recorded at least ten times. The chain couples TRBV2 to TRBJ2-6; 9 bases align to TRBD1. This CDR3 region has 17 residues. CDR1 is SNHLY and CDR2 is FYNNEI in the germline V gene. The J segment lost 3 bases and the V segment lost 6 bases, leaving 9 bases of the junction unmatched. The CDR3 loop is CASSRDRAFGGANVLTF. The CDR3 DNA reads as TGTGCCAGCAGCCGGGACAGGGCGTTCGGTGGGGCCAACGTCCTGACTTTC.

This clonotype has a count of ten or more. A much larger clone sits a single nucleotide away, making a read error possible. The chain uses TRBV12-3 or TRBV12-4 and TRBJ1-5, with D possibly being TRBD1 (5 bases). The CDR3 covers 15 residues. Between the trimmed V and J ends, which lost 5 bases and 9 bases, there was a span of 20 bases. CDR3 amino acids: CASSQNQAGHLPQHF. CDR3 nucleotide sequence: TGTGCCAGCAGTCAGAACCAAGCAGGGCATCTGCCCCAGCATTTT.

This clonotype occurred many times. The chain carries TRBV9 and TRBJ2-7, with TRBD1 matching 9 bases. V shed 2 bases and J 0 bases; nucleotides not matched to a gene: 3. The CDR3 has 15 amino acids. Per germline, CDR1 SGDLS and CDR2 YYNGEE. As DNA, the CDR3 is TGTGCCAGCAGCGTCGGGACAGGGAACTCCTACGAGCAGTACTTC. Its translation is CASSVGTGNSYEQYF.

V usage is TRBV7-9 and J usage is TRBJ1-2; D call uncertain. CDR1 and CDR2 from the germline V gene are SEHNR and FQNEAQ (reference sequence). V was cut by 2 bases and J by 13 bases, with 11 bases left in between. The CDR3 is made up of 11 amino acids. The CDR3 sequence: CASSLSQILTF. CDR3 DNA sequence: TGTGCCAGCAGCTTATCTCAAATCCTCACCTTC.

In its sample, this clonotype was seen once. A much larger clone lies one base from this, so it may be a read error. The V and J genes are TRBV9 and TRBJ2-6, with D possibly being TRBD1 (6 bases). There are 17 residues in the CDR3. Germline V gene sequence: CDR1 SGDLS, CDR2 YYNGEE. The CDR3 protein is CASSHFKGGSGAKVLTF. The DNA for the CDR3 is TGTGCCAGCAGCCACTTTAAAGGGGGTTCTGGGGCCAAAGTCCTGACTTTC.

This clonotype was seen at least ten times. The CDR3 region is CATSDFGPGGSYEQYF. CDR3 DNA: TGTGCCACCAGTGATTTCGGGCCAGGAGGATCCTACGAGCAGTACTTC. The chain employs TRBV24-1 and TRBJ2-7; possibly TRBD2 for D (5 bases). CDR1 and CDR2 from the germline V gene are KGHDR and SFDVKD. The CDR3 totals 16 residues. The V gene lost 1 base and the J gene lost 1 base, with 13 bases spanning the gap.

In this sample, this clonotype turned up many times. The genes are TRBV11-2 and TRBJ2-7; possible D gene TRBD1, 6 bases. The CDR3 covers 12 residues. With 4 bases removed from V and 6 bases from J, the gap between germline ends came to 10 bases. Germline CDR1 SGHAT, CDR2 FQNNGV. For the CDR3, the DNA is TGTGCCAGCAGCTCCACAGGGAGCGAGCAGTACTTC. Protein sequence: CASSSTGSEQYF.

This clonotype appeared many times. This CDR3 is CASSPWTGMSGELFF. DNA for the CDR3: TGTGCCAGCAGCCCCTGGACAGGAATGTCCGGGGAGCTGTTTTTT. The V call is TRBV7-2, the J call TRBJ2-2, with 7 bases lining up with TRBD1. CDR3 length equals 15 residues. V shed 5 bases and J 6 bases; nucleotides not matched to a gene: 9. Per the germline V gene, CDR1 is SGHTA and CDR2 is FQGNSA.

The table lists this clonotype with many counts. The rearrangement uses TRBV30 and TRBJ2-7; 7 bases line up with TRBD1. The CDR3 spans 12 residues. Germline V lookup: CDR1 GTSNPN, CDR2 SVGIG (reference sequence). V was clipped by 4 bases and J by 7 bases; unmatched bases: 7. This CDR3 reads CAWKVGGGEQYF. For the CDR3, the DNA is TGTGCCTGGAAGGTAGGGGGCGGTGAGCAGTACTTC.

This clonotype was observed at least ten times. The V gene is TRBV7-8, the J gene TRBJ2-2, with D unresolved. Trimming cost V 1 base and J 8 bases, with 5 bases left between them. The germline V gene encodes CDR1 SGHVS and CDR2 FQNEAQ. CDR3 length equals 12 residues. In DNA form, the CDR3 reads TGTGCCAGCAGCTTAGAACCGGGGGAGCTGTTTTTT. Translating it yields CASSLEPGELFF.

A word on this clonotype: A read error may account for a junction end that differs from germline. The chain joins TRBV9 to TRBJ2-5, with 10 bases that match TRBD2. The length of the CDR3 is 15 residues. Germline V gene data show CDR1 as SGDLS and CDR2 as YYNGEE. The CDR3 DNA sequence: TGTGCCAGCAGTCCAGCGGGGGGGAACCAAGAGACCCGGTACTTC. This translates into CASSPAGGNQETRYF.

The chain joins TRBV9 to TRBJ2-2, with TRBD2 matching over 7 bases. This CDR3 contains 14 residues. V lost 4 bases and J lost 5; bases outside the gene matches: 5. Germline V lookup: CDR1 SGDLS, CDR2 YYNGEE. CDR3 protein: CASSSWGGTGELFF. The CDR3 region has the DNA TGTGCCAGCAGCTCATGGGGGGGGACCGGGGAGCTGTTTTTT.